This entry lists 23 T cell receptor beta chains sequenced from one sample in a study of human T cells and chemical hapten exposure. From the RACE reads, TCRdb called clonotypes with MiXCR, one entry per CDR3 protein. The sample consists of about 82,000 distinct CDR3 sequences, 10% to 15% of them appearing once. Time point: patch test 3, about 24 weeks after DPC sensitization. Treatment indicated: therapeutic diphenylcyclopropenone sensitization with weekly scalp DPC. Specimen: whole blood, collected in connection with sensitization to the hapten diphenylcyclopropenone (DPC). These receptors were collected from a woman aged 45 to 65 with alopecia areata. Some clones in this sample may be carry-over from other donors' samples.

Comment on this clonotype: One base away lies a much larger clone, so this may be a sequencing read error. The chain couples TRBV30 to TRBJ1-1; D possibly corresponds to TRBD1 (5 bases). The CDR3 is 14 residues long. Germline V CDR1 and CDR2: GTSNPN, SVGIG (reference sequence). The CDR3 region has the DNA TGTGTCTGGAGTGCCTCGACAGTGAACACTGAAGCTTTCTTT. Residues: CVWSASTVNTEAFF.

This clonotype was observed many times. The chain combines TRBV20-1 with TRBJ2-1; 7 nucleotides line up with TRBD2. J gave up 3 bases and V 0 bases, and 8 bases lay outside the gene matches. In germline, CDR1 is DFQATT, CDR2 SNEGSKA (reference sequence). This CDR3 spans 16 amino acids. In DNA, the CDR3 is TGCAGTGCTAGAGACGCCCGGGACTACCTCTACAATGAGCAGTTCTTC. Its protein product is CSARDARDYLYNEQFF.

V and J are TRBV20-1 and TRBJ2-7, with 7 bases identical to TRBD2. V gave up 2 bases and J gave up 2 bases; unmatched junction bases: 3. CDR1 and CDR2 (germline): DFQATT, SNEGSKA (reference sequence). The CDR3 totals 13 residues. The chain's CDR3 is CSARWREPYEQYF. CDR3 coding DNA: TGCAGTGCTAGATGGCGGGAGCCCTACGAGCAGTACTTC.

The chain carries TRBV6-2 or TRBV6-3 and TRBJ2-1; 8 positions agree with TRBD2. V shed 2 bases, J shed 0 bases, and the junction held 6 bases outside the gene matches. The germline V gene encodes CDR1 MNHEY and CDR2 SVGEGT. The CDR3 totals 17 residues. DNA for the CDR3: TGTGCCAGCAGTTACCTAATAGCGGGACTCTCCTACAATGAGCAGTTCTTC. This sequence encodes CASSYLIAGLSYNEQFF.

This clonotype was counted ten times or more. The chain is built from TRBV12-3 or TRBV12-4 and TRBJ1-5, with D possibly TRBD1 on 5 matching bases. V dropped 5 bases and J dropped 9 bases, with 17 bases sitting between them. CDR3 length: 14 amino acids. The CDR3 coding sequence is TGTGCCAGCAGTCCGTCCCGGGACCTTCGGCCCCAGCATTTT. As protein: CASSPSRDLRPQHF.

This clonotype came up many times. The chain employs TRBV14 and TRBJ2-7; no definite D call. Germline V gene sequence: CDR1 SGHDN, CDR2 FVKESK. The CDR3 spans 13 residues. V dropped 0 bases and J dropped 2 bases, with 5 bases sitting between them. Here the CDR3 DNA reads TGTGCCAGCAGCCAAGAAAGGCCCTACGAGCAGTACTTC. Translated, it gives CASSQERPYEQYF.

This clonotype was detected many times. V is TRBV29-1 and J is TRBJ2-6; D is possibly TRBD1 (5 bases). The CDR3 is 13 amino acids. Germline CDR1 reads SQVTM; CDR2 reads ANQGSEA. V shed 6 bases and J shed 1 base, with 7 bases lying between them. The CDR3 loop reads CSVQVSGANVLTF. In DNA form, the CDR3 reads TGCAGCGTACAGGTTTCTGGGGCCAACGTCCTGACTTTC.

In its sample, this clonotype was seen a few times. The chain couples TRBV2 to TRBJ2-3, with 8 bases lining up with TRBD2. The CDR3 has 16 residues. Germline V gives CDR1 SNHLY, CDR2 FYNNEI. The V and J ends lost 4 bases and 1 base, in that order; junction bases with no gene match: 7. CDR3: CASSAPGLEGTDTQYF. CDR3 coding DNA: TGTGCCAGCAGTGCTCCGGGACTAGAGGGCACAGATACGCAGTATTTT.

This chain links TRBV6-2 or TRBV6-3 with TRBJ2-3, with 14 bases identical to TRBD2. V shed 5 bases, J shed 4 bases, and the junction held 5 bases outside the gene matches. The CDR3 covers 16 residues. Germline loops: CDR1 MNHEY, CDR2 SVGEGT. The CDR3 DNA follows: TGTGCCAGCAGTCCGACTAGCGGGAGGGCCCCAGATACGCAGTATTTT. Encoded protein: CASSPTSGRAPDTQYF.

Note on this clonotype: A much larger clone lies one base from this, so it may be a read error. The CDR3 DNA reads as TGCAGTGCTAGTAGTTCACAGGCTCTAGAGACCCAGTACTTC. This encodes CSASSSQALETQYF. The chain uses TRBV20-1 and TRBJ2-5; perhaps TRBD1 as D (5 bases). The CDR3 covers 14 residues. Per the germline V gene, CDR1 is DFQATT and CDR2 is SNEGSKA (reference sequence). V was cut by 3 bases and J by 4 bases, with 15 bases left in between.

V and J are TRBV19 and TRBJ2-1; D is perhaps TRBD1 (6 bases). The germline gives CDR1 LNHDA, CDR2 SQIVND (reference sequence). V shed 10 bases and J shed 5 bases, with 15 bases lying between them. The CDR3 has 13 amino acids. The CDR3, as DNA: TGTGCCACGGTGGGGACACTAAACAATGAGCAGTTCTTC. This codes for CATVGTLNNEQFF.

The chain couples TRBV14 to TRBJ1-1; no firm D call. The germline V gene has CDR1 SGHDN and CDR2 FVKESK. Trimming took off 4 bases at V and 1 base at J, with 16 bases between the two ends. The CDR3 sequence is 16 residues long. The CDR3 here is CASSPSIGVTNTEAFF. In DNA form, the CDR3 reads TGTGCCAGCAGCCCGTCGATCGGGGTTACGAACACTGAAGCTTTCTTT.

There are many counts of this clonotype. V gene TRBV3-1 combines with J gene TRBJ1-1; perhaps TRBD1 as D (5 bases). Germline V gene lookup returns CDR1 LGHDT and CDR2 YNNKEL (reference sequence). CDR3 length: 13 residues. The V and J ends lost 6 bases and 4 bases respectively, with 12 bases between them. DNA for the CDR3: TGTGCCAGCAGGGGGTCGGGGGGCACTGAAGCTTTCTTT. It specifies CASRGSGGTEAFF.

The chain has TRBV29-1 and TRBJ2-5; D may be TRBD2 (6 bases). Germline CDR1 and CDR2: SQVTM and ANQGSEA. This CDR3 comprises 14 residues. The V end was cut by 0 bases, the J end by 5 bases, with 13 bases between. The CDR3 DNA follows: TGCAGCGTTGAAGATTGGGTTGGGAGGGAGACCCAGTACTTC. It encodes CSVEDWVGRETQYF.

This clonotype was found a few times. The V gene is TRBV7-3, the J gene TRBJ2-1, with 9 bases matching TRBD1. Germline loops: CDR1 SGHTA, CDR2 FQGTGA. V was pared by 5 bases and J by 8 bases, with 10 bases of the junction left unmatched. CDR3 size: 15 residues. CDR3 sequence reads: CASSVDGTGSHEQFF. For the CDR3, the DNA is TGTGCCAGCAGCGTCGACGGGACAGGGTCGCATGAGCAGTTCTTC.

Many counts were recorded for this clonotype. V usage is TRBV11-2 and J usage is TRBJ2-7; 10 bases line up with TRBD2. In germline, CDR1 is SGHAT, CDR2 FQNNGV. The V segment lost 4 bases and the J segment 6 bases; nucleotides outside the gene matches: 3. The CDR3 length is 13 residues. The CDR3 here is CASSSGLAIEQYF. As DNA, the CDR3 is TGTGCCAGCAGCTCGGGACTAGCGATCGAGCAGTACTTC.

There are a few counts of this clonotype. V usage is TRBV5-1 and J usage is TRBJ2-1; tentative D call: TRBD2 (6 bases). Germline CDR1 is SGHRS and CDR2 is YFSETQ. CDR3 length: 15 amino acids. V gave up 3 bases and J gave up 0 bases, with 10 bases separating them. The CDR3 nucleotides read TGCGCCAGCAGCTGGACTACCTTCTCCTACAATGAGCAGTTCTTC. Its protein product is CASSWTTFSYNEQFF.

This clonotype was seen ten or more times. The V call is TRBV29-1, the J call TRBJ2-1; D call uncertain. This CDR3 is built from 11 residues. The germline V gene has CDR1 SQVTM and CDR2 ANQGSEA. Trimming took off 4 bases at V and 9 bases at J, with 10 bases between the two ends. CDR3 in DNA: TGCAGCGTTGTTAGGGTTGCTGAGCAGTTCTTC. Translated: CSVVRVAEQFF.

Many counts were recorded for this clonotype. This rearrangement joins TRBV7-3 to TRBJ2-2, with 7 bases fitting TRBD2. CDR3 size: 17 residues. The V segment lost 2 bases and the J segment 4 bases; nucleotides outside the gene matches: 10. Germline assignment: CDR1 SGHTA and CDR2 FQGTGA. The DNA for the CDR3 is TGTGCCAGCAGCTTAGACGGCGGGAGAGCCCCCACCGGGGAGCTGTTTTTT. It is translated as CASSLDGGRAPTGELFF.

This clonotype was detected only a few times. The CDR3 spells CASSRYSYEQYF. CDR3 bases: TGTGCCAGCTCGAGGTACTCCTACGAGCAGTACTTC. The gene calls are TRBV18 and TRBJ2-7; D unclear. Deletions cut 6 bases from V and 0 bases from J, with 6 bases between. CDR1 and CDR2 (germline): KGHSH, LQKENI. CDR3 length: 12 amino acids.

The rearrangement uses TRBV9 and TRBJ1-2; no definite D call. Trimming left V 1 base short and J 5 bases short, with 15 bases between. Germline lookup yields CDR1 SGDLS and CDR2 YYNGEE. The CDR3 totals 15 residues. CDR3 amino acids: CASSVSRVPPYGYTF. CDR3 in DNA: TGTGCCAGCAGCGTAAGTCGTGTCCCGCCTTATGGCTACACCTTC.

The chain combines TRBV6-2 or TRBV6-3 with TRBJ1-6, with TRBD1 matching over 9 bases. Germline-derived CDR1 and CDR2 are MNHEY and SVGEGT. This CDR3 has 15 amino acids. V trimming: 2 bases; J trimming: 13 bases; junction bases outside the gene matches: 9. In DNA form, the CDR3 reads TGTGCCAGCAGTTACAGAGGGGGGACAGGGAGGCCCCTCCACTTT. Translated, it gives CASSYRGGTGRPLHF.

This clonotype occurred a few times. The chain employs TRBV6-6 and TRBJ1-6; tentative D call: TRBD1 (5 bases). Germline loops: CDR1 MNHNY, CDR2 SVGAGI (reference sequence). V lost 5 bases and J lost 7, with 15 bases in between. The CDR3 is made up of 15 amino acids. The DNA of the CDR3 is TGTGCCAGCAGTCCTCAGGGTCTAGGGAATTCACCCCTCCACTTT. It translates to CASSPQGLGNSPLHF.